This T cell receptor beta chain was recovered during a study of blood T cell repertoires in COVID-19. TCRdb's table, derived via immunoSEQ multiplex PCR, lists solely in-frame clones and lacks some. Of about 140,000 clones in the sample, roughly 81% are singletons; the top ten hold 9% to 10%. Trimming pared 1 base from V and 3 bases from J, leaving 9 bases between. Per the germline V gene, CDR1 is LNHNV and CDR2 is YYDKDF (reference sequence). The CDR3 consists of 14 residues. The TCR was taken from a woman in her forties or fifties with active or convalescent COVID-19. The sample comprised peripheral blood. The genes are TRBV15 and TRBJ1-1, with D possibly matching TRBD1 (6 bases). The CDR3 is CATSRGTGYTEAFF. In nucleotides, the CDR3 is TGTGCCACCAGCAGAGGCACAGGGTACACTGAAGCTTTCTTT.